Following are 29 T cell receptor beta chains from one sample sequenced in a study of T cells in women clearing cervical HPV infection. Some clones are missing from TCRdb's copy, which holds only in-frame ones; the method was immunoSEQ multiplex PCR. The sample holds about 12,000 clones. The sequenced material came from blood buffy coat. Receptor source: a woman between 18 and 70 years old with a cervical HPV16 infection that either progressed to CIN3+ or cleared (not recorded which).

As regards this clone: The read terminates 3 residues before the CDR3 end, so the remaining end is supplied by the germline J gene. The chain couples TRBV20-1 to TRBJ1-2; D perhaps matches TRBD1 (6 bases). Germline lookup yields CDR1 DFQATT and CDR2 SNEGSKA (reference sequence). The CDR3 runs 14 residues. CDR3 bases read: TGCAGTGCCGTACCTTTAGCGGGGGGCAAGACC. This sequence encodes CSAVPLAGGKT. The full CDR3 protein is CSAVPLAGGKTYTF.

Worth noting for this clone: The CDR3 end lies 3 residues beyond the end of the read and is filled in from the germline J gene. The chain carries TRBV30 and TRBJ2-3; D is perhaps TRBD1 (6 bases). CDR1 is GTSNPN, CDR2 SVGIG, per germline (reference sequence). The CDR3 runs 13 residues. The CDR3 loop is CAWCTGPNQPQYF. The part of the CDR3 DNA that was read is TGTGCCTGGTGCACAGGGCCCAATCAGCCG.

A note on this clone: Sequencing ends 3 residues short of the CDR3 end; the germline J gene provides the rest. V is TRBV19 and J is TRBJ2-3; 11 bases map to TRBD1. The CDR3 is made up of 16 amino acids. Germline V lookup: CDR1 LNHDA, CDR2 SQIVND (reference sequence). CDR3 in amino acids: CASSGQGAFLKETQYF. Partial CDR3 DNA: TGTGCCAGTTCCGGACAGGGGGCGTTTTTAAAAGAGACG.

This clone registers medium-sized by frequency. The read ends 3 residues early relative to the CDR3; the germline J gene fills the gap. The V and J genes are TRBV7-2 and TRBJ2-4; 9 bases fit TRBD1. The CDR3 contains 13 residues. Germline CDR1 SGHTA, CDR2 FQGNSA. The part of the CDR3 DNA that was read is TGTGCCAGCAGCCTCGGGACAGGGAATGGT. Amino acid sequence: CASSLGTGNG. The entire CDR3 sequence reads CASSLGTGNGQYF.

The part of the CDR3 DNA that was read is TGTGCCAGTAGTACCGGACAGGGTGGTTCACCC. Translating gives CASSTGQGGSP. The complete CDR3 reads CASSTGQGGSPLHF. This chain links TRBV19 with TRBJ1-6; 8 nucleotides align to TRBD1. The read ends 3 residues shy of where the CDR3 ends; the end is completed using the germline J gene. CDR1 LNHDA and CDR2 SQIVND come from the germline V gene (reference sequence). CDR3 length: 14 residues. J gave up 9 bases and V 4 bases, and 5 bases lay outside the gene matches.

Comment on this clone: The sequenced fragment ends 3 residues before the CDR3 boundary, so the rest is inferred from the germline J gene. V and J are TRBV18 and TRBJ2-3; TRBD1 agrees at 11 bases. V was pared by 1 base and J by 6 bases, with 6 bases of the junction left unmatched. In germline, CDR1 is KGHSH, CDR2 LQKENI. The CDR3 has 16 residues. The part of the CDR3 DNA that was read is TGTGCCAGCTCACCACGGACAGGGGGCGCAGGTGATACG. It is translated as CASSPRTGGAGDT. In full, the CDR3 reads CASSPRTGGAGDTQYF.

The CDR3 here is CASSYSYSNQPQYF. CDR3 bases read: TGTGCCAGCAGTTACTCTTATAGCAATCAGCCG. V gene TRBV6-2 or TRBV6-3 combines with J gene TRBJ2-3; D is ambiguous. The read comes to an end 3 residues before the CDR3 does, leaving the germline J gene to fill in the end. CDR1 MNHEY and CDR2 SVGEGT come from the germline V gene. There are 14 residues in the CDR3.

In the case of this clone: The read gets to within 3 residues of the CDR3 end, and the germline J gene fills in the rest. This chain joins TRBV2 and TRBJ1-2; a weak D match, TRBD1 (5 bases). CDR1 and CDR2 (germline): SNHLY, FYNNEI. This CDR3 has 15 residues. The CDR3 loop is CASSERGVSGGSYTF. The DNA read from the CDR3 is TGTGCCAGCAGTGAGAGAGGGGTGTCCGGAGGCAGC.

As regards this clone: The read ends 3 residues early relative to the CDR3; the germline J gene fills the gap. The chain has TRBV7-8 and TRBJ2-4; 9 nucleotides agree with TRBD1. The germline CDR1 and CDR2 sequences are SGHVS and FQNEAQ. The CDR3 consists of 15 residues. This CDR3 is CASSSSGQGDYGQYF. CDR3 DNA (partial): TGTGCCAGCAGCTCCTCGGGACAGGGCGACTATGGT.

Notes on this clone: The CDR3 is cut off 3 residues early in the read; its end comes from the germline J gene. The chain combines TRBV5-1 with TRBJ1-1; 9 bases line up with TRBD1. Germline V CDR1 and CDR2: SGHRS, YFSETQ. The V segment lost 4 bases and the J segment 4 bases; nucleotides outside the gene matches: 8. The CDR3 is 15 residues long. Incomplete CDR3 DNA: TGCGCCAGCAGCAAACAGGGGGCGGATGGCACTGAA. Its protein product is CASSKQGADGTE. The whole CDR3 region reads CASSKQGADGTEAFF.

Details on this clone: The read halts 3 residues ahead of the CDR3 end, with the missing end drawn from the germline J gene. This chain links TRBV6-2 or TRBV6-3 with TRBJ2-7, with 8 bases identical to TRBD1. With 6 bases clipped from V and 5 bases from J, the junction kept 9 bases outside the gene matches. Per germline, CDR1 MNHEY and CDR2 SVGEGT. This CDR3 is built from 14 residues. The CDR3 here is CASRVYRGSDEQYF. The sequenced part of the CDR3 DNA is TGTGCCAGCAGAGTCTACAGGGGGTCGGACGAG.

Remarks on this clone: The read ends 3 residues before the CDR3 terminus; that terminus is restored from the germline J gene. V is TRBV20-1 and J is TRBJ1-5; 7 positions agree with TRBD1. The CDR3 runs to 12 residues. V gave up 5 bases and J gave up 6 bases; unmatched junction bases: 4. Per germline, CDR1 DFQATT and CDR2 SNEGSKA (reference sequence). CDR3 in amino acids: CSAGQGGQPQHF. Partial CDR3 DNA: TGCAGTGCTGGGCAGGGGGGTCAGCCC.

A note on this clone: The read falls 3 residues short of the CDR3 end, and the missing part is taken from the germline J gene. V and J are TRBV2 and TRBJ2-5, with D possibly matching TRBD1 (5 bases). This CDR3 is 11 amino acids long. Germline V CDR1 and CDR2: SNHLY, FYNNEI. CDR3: CASSQTDTQYF. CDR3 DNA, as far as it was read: TGTGCCAGCAGCCAGACAGATACC.

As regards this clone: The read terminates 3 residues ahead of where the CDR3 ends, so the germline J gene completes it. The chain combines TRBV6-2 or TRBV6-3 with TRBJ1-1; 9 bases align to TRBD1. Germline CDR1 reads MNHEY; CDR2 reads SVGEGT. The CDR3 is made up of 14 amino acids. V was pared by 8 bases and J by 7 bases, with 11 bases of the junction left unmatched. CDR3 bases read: TGTGCCAGCTGCCAGGGACAGGGATTTGGTGAA. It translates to CASCQGQGFGE. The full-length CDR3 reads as CASCQGQGFGEAFF.

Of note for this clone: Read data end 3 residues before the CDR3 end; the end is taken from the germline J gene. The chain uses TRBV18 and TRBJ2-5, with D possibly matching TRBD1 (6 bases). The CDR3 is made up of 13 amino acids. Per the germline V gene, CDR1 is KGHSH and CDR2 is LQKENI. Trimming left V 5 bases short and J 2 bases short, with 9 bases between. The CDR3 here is CASSKTGQETQYF. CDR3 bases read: TGTGCCAGCTCAAAGACAGGTCAAGAGACC.

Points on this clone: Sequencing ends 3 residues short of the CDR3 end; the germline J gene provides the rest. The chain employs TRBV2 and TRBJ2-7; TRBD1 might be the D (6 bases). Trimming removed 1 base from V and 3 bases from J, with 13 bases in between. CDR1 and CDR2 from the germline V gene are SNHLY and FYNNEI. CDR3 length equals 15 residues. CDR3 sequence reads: CASSEEGGAGYEQYF. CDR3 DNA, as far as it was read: TGTGCCAGCAGTGAAGAAGGGGGAGCCGGCTACGAG.

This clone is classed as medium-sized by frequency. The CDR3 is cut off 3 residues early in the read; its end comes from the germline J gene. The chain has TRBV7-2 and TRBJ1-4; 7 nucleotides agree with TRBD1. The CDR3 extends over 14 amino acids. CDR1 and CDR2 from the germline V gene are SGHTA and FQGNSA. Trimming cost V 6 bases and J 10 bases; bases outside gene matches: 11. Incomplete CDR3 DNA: TGTGCCAGCAGGAGGGACAGCGAAACGGGAAAA. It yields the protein CASRRDSETGK. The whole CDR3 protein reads CASRRDSETGKLFF. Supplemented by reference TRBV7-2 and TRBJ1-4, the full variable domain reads GAGVSQSPSNKVTEKGKDVELRCDPISGHTALYWYRQSLGQGLEFLIYFQGNSAPDKSGLPSDRFSAERTGGSVSTLTIQRTQQEDSAVYLCASRRDSETGKLFFGSGTQLSVL.

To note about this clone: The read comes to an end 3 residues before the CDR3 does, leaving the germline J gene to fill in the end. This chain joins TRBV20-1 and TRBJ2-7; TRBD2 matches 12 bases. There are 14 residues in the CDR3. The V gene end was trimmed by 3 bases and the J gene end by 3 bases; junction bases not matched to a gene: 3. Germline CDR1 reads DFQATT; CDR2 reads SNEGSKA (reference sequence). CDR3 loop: CSASLAGGIYEQYF. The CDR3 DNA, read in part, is TGCAGTGCTAGTCTAGCGGGGGGGATCTACGAG.

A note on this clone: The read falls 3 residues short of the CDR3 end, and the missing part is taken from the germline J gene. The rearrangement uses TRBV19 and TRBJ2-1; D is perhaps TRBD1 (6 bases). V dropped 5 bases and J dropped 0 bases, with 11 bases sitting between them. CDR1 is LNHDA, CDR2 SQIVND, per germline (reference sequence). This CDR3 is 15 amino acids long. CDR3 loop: CASSLQGTSYNEQFF. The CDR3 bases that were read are TGTGCCAGTAGTCTCCAGGGGACCTCCTACAATGAG.

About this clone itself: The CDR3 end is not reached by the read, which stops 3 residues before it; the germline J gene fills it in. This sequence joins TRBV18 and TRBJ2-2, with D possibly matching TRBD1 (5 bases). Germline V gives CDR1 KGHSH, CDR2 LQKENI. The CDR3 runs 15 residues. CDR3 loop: CASSPRRQGNEKLFF. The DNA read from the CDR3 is TGTGCCAGCTCACCACGAAGGCAGGGTAATGAAAAG.

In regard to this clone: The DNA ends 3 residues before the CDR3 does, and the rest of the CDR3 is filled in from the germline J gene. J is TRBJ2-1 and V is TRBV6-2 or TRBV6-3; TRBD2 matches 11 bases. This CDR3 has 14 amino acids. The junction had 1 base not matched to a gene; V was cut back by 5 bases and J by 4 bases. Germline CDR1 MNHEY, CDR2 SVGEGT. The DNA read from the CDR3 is TGTGCCAGCAGTCTAGCGGGGGGTTACAATGAG. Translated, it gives CASSLAGGYNE. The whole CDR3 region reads CASSLAGGYNEQFF.

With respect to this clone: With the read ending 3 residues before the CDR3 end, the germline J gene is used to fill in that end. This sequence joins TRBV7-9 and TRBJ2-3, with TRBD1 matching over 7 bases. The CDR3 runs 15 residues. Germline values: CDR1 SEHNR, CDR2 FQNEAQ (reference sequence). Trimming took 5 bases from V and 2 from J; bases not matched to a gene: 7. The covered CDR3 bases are TGTGCCAGCAGCAGGGGACAGTTATTCACAGATACG. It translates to CASSRGQLFTDT. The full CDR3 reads CASSRGQLFTDTQYF.

The part of the CDR3 DNA that was read is TGTGCCAGCAGTGACAGGACAGGGGGCTTCGATGAG. This translates into CASSDRTGGFDE. The full CDR3 reads CASSDRTGGFDEQFF. The gene calls are TRBV2 and TRBJ2-1; 11 nucleotides line up with TRBD1. The observed sequence ends 3 residues before the CDR3 terminus, with the missing tail filled in from the germline J gene. Germline-derived CDR1 and CDR2 are SNHLY and FYNNEI. V was clipped by 3 bases and J by 8 bases; unmatched bases: 6. The CDR3 has 15 amino acids.

Partial CDR3 DNA: TGTGCCAGCTCACGGTCAGCAACTAATGAAAAA. Its translation: CASSRSATNEK. In full, the CDR3 is CASSRSATNEKAFF. The genes are TRBV18 and TRBJ1-1; D gene uncertain. The read terminates 3 residues before the CDR3 end, so the remaining end is supplied by the germline J gene. The CDR3 sequence is 14 residues long. Per germline, CDR1 KGHSH and CDR2 LQKENI.

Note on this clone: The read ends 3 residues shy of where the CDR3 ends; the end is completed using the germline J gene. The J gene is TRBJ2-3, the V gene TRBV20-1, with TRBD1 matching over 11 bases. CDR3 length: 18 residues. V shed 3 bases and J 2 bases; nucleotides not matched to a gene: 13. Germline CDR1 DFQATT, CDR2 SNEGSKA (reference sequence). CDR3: CSASPRGGTGGITDTQYF. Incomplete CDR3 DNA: TGCAGTGCTAGTCCTCGGGGAGGGACAGGGGGGATCACAGATACG.

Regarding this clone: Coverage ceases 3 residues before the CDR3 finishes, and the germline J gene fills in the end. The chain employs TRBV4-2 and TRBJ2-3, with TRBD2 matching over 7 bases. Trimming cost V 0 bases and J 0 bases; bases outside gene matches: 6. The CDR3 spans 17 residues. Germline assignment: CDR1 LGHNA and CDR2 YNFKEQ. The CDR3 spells CASSQDPLGGSTDTQYF. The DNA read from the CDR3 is TGTGCCAGCAGCCAAGATCCCCTCGGGGGGAGCACAGATACG.

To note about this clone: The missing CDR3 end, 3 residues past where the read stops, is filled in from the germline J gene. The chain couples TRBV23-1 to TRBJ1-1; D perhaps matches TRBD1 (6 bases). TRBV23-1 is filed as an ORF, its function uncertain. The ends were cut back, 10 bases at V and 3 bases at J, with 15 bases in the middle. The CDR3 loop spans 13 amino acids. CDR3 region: CAIGGCGDTEAFF. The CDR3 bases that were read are TGCGCCATTGGGGGCTGCGGAGACACTGAA.

CDR3 amino acids: CASSEVLGSGGSEKLFF. The sequenced part of the CDR3 DNA is TGTGCCAGCAGTGAAGTCCTTGGCAGCGGCGGGTCTGAAAAA. This chain joins TRBV6-1 and TRBJ1-4; D unresolved. The CDR3 extends 3 residues past the end of the read, so its final part is completed from the germline J gene. Germline V lookup: CDR1 MNHNS, CDR2 SASEGT. The CDR3 totals 17 residues. With 1 base removed from V and 7 bases from J, the gap between germline ends came to 19 bases.

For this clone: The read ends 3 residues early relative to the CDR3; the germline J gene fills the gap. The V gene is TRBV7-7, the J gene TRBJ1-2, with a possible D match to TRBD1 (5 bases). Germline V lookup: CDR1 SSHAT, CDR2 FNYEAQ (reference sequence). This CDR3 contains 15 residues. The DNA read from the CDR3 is TGTGCCAGCAGCTTAGGGGTCGCGGGGGATAATGAC. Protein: CASSLGVAGDND. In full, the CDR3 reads CASSLGVAGDNDYTF.